This TCR beta chain was profiled in a study of beta chain features in type 1 diabetes. Isolated RNA was reverse transcribed in full, so expressed TCRB transcripts were sequenced. Assay: immunoSEQ multiplex PCR; the TCRdb copy retains only in-frame clones and omits some. The data show 640,000 or so clones, around an eighth seen once. Study-wide points: Moderate but significant shortening of TCRB CDR3s was recorded in all four CD4+ subsets from Type 1 diabetes patients.

The table lists this clone with a few counts. What it binds is not known. The specimen was naive CD4+ T cells from blood. This receptor was identified in a man aged 18 to 30 with type 1 diabetes.

This CDR3 reads CASSIGEGSSYNEQFF. CDR3 nucleotide sequence: TGTGCCAGTAGTATAGGAGAAGGCAGCTCCTACAATGAGCAGTTCTTC. The rearrangement links TRBV19 to TRBJ2-1, with D unclear. The CDR3 is 16 residues long. The germline V and J ends were trimmed by 1 base and 0 bases, with 10 bases remaining between them. Germline lookup yields CDR1 LNHDA and CDR2 SQIVND (reference sequence).